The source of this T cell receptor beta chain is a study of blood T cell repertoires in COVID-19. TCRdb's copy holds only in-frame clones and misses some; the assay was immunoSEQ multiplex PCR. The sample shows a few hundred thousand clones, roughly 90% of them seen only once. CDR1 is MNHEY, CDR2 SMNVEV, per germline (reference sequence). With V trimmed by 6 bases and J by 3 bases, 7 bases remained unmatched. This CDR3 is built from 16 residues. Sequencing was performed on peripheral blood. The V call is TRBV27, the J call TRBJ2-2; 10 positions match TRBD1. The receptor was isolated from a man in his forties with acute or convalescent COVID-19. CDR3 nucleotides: TGTGCCAGCAGACTCCGACAGGGGGCGTACACCGGGGAGCTGTTTTTT. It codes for CASRLRQGAYTGELFF.